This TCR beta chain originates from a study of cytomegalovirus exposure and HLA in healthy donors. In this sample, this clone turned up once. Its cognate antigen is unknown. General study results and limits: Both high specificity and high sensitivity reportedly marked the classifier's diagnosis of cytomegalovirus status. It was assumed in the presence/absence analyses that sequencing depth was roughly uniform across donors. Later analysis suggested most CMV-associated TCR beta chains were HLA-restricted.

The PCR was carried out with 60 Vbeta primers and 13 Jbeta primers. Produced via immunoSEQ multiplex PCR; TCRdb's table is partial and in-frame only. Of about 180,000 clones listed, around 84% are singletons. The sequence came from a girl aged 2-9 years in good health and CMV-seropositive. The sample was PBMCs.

CDR3 loop: CSVPGQGAYEQYF. The CDR3 DNA reads as TGCAGCGTCCCGGGACAGGGGGCCTACGAGCAGTACTTC. The chain recombines TRBV29-1 with TRBJ2-7; TRBD1 matches at 11 bases. The CDR3 is 13 residues long. Germline lookup yields CDR1 SQVTM and CDR2 ANQGSEA. With V trimmed by 6 bases and J by 2 bases, 3 bases remained unmatched.